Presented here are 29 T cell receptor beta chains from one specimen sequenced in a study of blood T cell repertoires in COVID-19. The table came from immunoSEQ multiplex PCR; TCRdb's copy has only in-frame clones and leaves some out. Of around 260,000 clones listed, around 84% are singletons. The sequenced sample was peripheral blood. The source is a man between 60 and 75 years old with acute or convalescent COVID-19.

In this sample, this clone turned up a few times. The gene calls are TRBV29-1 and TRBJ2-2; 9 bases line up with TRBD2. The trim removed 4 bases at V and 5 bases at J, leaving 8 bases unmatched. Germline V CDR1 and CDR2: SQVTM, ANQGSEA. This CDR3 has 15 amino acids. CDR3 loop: CSVALAGGQTGELFF. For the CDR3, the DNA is TGCAGCGTTGCCTTGGCGGGGGGGCAGACCGGGGAGCTGTTTTTT.

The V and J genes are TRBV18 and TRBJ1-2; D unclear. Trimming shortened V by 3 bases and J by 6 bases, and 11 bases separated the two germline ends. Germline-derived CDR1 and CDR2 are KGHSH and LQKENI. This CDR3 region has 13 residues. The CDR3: CASSPAAGNGYTF. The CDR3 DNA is TGTGCCAGCTCACCTGCCGCGGGGAATGGCTACACCTTC.

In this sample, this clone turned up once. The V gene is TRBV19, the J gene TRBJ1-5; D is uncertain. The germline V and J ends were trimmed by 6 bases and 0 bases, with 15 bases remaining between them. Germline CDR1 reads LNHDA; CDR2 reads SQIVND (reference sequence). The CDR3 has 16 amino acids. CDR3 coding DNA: TGTGCCAGTAGGAGGGAAGGTGGGTATAGCAATCAGCCCCAGCATTTT. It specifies CASRREGGYSNQPQHF.

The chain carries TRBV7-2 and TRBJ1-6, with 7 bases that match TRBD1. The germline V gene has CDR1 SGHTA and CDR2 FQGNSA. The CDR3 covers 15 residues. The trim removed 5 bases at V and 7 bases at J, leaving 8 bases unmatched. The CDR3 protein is CASSPRQGWNSPLHF. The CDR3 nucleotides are TGTGCCAGCAGCCCCCGACAGGGATGGAATTCACCCCTCCACTTT.

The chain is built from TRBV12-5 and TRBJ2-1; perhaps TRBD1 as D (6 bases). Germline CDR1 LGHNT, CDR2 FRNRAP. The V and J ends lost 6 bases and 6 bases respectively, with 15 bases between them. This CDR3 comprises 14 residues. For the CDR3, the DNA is TGTGCTAGTGGGGGCGGAGTAGGGGGCAATGAGCAGTTCTTC. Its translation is CASGGGVGGNEQFF.

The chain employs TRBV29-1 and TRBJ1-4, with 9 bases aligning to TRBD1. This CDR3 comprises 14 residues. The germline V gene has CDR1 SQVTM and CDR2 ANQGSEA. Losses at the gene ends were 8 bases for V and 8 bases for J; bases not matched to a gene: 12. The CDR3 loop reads CSFATGGVREKLFF. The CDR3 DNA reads TGCAGCTTCGCAACAGGGGGCGTAAGGGAAAAACTGTTTTTT.

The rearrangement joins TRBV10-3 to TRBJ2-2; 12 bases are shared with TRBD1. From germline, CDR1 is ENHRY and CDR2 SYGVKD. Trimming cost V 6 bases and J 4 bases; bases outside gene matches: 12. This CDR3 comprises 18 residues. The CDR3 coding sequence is TGTGCCATCAGAGGGACAGGGGGCGCGGCGAGTCTCACCGGGGAGCTGTTTTTT. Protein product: CAIRGTGGAASLTGELFF.

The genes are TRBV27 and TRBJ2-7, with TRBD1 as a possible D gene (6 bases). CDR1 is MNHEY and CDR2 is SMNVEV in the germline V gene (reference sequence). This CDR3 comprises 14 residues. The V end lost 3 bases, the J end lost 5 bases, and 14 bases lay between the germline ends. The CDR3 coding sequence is TGTGCCAGCAGTTTGAGCGCAGGGGTCGACGAGCAGTACTTC. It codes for CASSLSAGVDEQYF.

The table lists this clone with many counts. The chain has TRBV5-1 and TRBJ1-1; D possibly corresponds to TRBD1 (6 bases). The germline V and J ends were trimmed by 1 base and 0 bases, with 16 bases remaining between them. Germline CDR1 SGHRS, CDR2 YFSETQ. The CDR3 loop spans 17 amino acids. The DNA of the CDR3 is TGCGCCAGCAGCTTGACCCCTTTGGGGGGGCTGAACACTGAAGCTTTCTTT. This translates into CASSLTPLGGLNTEAFF.

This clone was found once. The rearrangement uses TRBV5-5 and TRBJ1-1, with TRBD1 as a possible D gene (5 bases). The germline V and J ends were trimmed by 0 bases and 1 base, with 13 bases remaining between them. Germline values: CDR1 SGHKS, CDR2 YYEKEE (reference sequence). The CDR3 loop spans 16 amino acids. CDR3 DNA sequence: TGTGCCAGCAGCTTGGACTGGGGCAGGGCGAACACTGAAGCTTTCTTT. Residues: CASSLDWGRANTEAFF.

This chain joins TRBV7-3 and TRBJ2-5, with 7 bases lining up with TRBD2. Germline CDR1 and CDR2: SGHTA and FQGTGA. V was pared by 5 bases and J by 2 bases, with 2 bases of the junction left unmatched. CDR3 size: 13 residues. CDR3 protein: CASSPSGQETQYF. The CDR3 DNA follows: TGTGCCAGCAGCCCTAGCGGACAAGAGACCCAGTACTTC.

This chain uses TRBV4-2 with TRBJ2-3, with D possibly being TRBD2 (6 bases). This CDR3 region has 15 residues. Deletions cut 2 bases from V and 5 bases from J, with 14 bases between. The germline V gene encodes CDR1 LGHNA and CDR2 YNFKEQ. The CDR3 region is CASSQRRETGDTQYF. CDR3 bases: TGTGCCAGCAGCCAAAGACGGGAGACGGGAGATACGCAGTATTTT.

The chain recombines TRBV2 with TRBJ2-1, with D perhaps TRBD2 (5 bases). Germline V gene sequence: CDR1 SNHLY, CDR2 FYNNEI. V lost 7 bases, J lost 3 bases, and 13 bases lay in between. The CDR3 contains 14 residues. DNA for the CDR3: TGTGCCAGCATGGTAGCGTCCGGCTACAATGAGCAGTTCTTC. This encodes CASMVASGYNEQFF.

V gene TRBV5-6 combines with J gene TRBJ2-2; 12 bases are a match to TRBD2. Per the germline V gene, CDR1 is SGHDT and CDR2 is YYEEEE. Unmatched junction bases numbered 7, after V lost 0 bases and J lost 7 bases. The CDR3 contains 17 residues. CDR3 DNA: TGTGCCAGCAGCTTGGGACTAGCGGGAGCTAACGTCGGGGAGCTGTTTTTT. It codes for CASSLGLAGANVGELFF.

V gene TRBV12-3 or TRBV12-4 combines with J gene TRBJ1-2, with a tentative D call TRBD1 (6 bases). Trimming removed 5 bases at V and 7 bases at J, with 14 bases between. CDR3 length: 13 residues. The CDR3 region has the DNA TGTGCCAGCAGTCCGTTACAGGGCCGTGGCTACACCTTC. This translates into CASSPLQGRGYTF.

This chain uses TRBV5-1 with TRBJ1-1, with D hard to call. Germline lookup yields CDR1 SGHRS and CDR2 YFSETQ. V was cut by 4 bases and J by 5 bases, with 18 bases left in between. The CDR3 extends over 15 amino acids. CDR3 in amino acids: CASSDPRSPGTEAFF. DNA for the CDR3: TGCGCCAGCAGCGACCCCCGATCGCCCGGGACTGAAGCTTTCTTT.

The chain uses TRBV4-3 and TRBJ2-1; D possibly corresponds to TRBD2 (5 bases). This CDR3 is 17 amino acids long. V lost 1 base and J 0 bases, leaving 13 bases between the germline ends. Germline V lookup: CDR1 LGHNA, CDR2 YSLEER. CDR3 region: CASSQAPPGSSYNEQFF. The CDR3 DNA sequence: TGCGCCAGCAGCCAAGCCCCCCCGGGAAGCTCCTACAATGAGCAGTTCTTC.

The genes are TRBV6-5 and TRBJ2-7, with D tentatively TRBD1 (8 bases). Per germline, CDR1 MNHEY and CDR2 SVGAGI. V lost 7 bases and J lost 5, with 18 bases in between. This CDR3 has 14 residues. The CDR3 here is CASKLRQGRDEQYF. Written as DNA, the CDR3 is TGTGCCAGCAAATTACGACAGGGGAGGGACGAGCAGTACTTC.

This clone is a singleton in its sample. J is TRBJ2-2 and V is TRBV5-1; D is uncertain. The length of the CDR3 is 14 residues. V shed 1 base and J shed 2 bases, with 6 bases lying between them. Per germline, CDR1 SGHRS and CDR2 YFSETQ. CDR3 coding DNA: TGCGCCAGCAGCTTGTGGCTTAACACCGGGGAGCTGTTTTTT. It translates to CASSLWLNTGELFF.

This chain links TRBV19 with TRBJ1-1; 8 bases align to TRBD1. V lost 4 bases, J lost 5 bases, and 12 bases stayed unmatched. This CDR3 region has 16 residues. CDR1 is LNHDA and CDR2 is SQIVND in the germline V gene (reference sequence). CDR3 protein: CASSRVVGQGGTEAFF. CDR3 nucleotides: TGTGCCAGTAGTAGAGTGGTCGGACAGGGTGGGACTGAAGCTTTCTTT.

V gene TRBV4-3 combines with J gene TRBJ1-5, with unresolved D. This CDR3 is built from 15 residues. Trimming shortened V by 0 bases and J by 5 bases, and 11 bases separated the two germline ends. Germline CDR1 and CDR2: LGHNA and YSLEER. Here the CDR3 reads CASSQEHRTYQPQHF. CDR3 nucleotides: TGCGCCAGCAGCCAAGAGCACAGAACTTATCAGCCCCAGCATTTT.

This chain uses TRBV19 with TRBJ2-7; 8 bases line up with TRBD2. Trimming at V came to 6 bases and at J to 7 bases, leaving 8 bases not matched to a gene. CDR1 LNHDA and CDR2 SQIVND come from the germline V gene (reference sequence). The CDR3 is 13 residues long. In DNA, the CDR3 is TGTGCCAGTAGAGCCGGGACTAGAAATGAGCAGTACTTC. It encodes CASRAGTRNEQYF.

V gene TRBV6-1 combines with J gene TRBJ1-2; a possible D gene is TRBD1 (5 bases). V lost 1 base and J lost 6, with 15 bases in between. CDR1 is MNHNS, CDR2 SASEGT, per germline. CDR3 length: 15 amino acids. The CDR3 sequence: CASSEGSAGSNGYTF. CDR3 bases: TGTGCCAGCAGTGAAGGATCTGCAGGGTCTAATGGCTACACCTTC.

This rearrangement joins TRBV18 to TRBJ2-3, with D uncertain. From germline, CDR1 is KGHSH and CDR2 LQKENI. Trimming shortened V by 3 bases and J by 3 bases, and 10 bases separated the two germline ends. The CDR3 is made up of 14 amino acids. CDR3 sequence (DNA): TGTGCCAGCTCACCCGGGTCCTTTACAGATACGCAGTATTTT. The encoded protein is CASSPGSFTDTQYF. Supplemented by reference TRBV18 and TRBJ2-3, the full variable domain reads NAGVMQNPRHLVRRRGQEARLRCSPMKGHSHVYWYRQLPEEGLKFMVYLQKENIIDESGMPKERFSAEFPKEGPSILRIQQVVRGDSAAYFCASSPGSFTDTQYFGPGTRLTVL.

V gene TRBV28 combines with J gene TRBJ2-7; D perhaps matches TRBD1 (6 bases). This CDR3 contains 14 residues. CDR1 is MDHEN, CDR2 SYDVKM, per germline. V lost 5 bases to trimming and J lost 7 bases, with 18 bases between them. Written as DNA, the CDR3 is TGTGCCAGCAGTACGGATTCCGGGACACTGGAGCAGTACTTC. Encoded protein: CASSTDSGTLEQYF.

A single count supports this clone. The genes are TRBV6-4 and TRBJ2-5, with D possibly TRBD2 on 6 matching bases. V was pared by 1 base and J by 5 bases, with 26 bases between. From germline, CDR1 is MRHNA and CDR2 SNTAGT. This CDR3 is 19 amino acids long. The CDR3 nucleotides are TGTGCCAGCAGTGACTTAAAAATTAGCCGGGACTCCGGGATGGAGACCCAGTACTTC. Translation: CASSDLKISRDSGMETQYF.

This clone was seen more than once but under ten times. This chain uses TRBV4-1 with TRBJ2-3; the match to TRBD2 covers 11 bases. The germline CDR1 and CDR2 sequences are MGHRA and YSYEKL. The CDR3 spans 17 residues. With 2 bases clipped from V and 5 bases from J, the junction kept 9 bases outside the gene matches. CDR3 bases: TGCGCCAGCAGCCAACAGACTAGCGGGAAAGCTGAAGATACGCAGTATTTT. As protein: CASSQQTSGKAEDTQYF.

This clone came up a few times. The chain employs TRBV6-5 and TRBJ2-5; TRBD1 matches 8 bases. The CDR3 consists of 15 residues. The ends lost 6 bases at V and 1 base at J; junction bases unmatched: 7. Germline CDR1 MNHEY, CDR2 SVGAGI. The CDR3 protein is CASSPGQGGQETQYF. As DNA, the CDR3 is TGTGCCAGCAGCCCCGGACAGGGAGGCCAAGAGACCCAGTACTTC.

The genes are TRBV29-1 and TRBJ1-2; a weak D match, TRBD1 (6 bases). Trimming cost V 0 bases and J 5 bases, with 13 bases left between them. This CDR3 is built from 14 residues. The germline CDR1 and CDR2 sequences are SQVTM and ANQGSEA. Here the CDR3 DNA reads TGCAGCGTTGAAGATCTCGTCAGGGGATATGGCTACACCTTC. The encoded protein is CSVEDLVRGYGYTF.